This is a list of T cell receptor beta chains from one sample in a study of blood T cell repertoires in COVID-19. Here immunoSEQ multiplex PCR was the method, and the copy in TCRdb shows in-frame clones only, minus some. The sample has some 160,000 clones; over 70% are singletons. Sequenced sample: peripheral blood. The receptors were sampled from a man in his fifties with active or convalescent COVID-19. Both conserved end residues are trimmed from each CDR3.

J: TRBJ2-3; V: TRBV24-1; CDR3: ATSDLGQGARHTQY
J: TRBJ2-2; V: TRBV19; CDR3: ASSITSGLGELF
J: TRBJ2-3; V: TRBV7-8; CDR3: ASSRRPAGGVGTDTQY
J: TRBJ2-3; V: TRBV5-5; CDR3: ASSLLAFGTDTQY
J: TRBJ1-2; V: TRBV28; CDR3: ASSLLAQGADGYT
J: TRBJ1-2; V: TRBV7-9; CDR3: ASSLAGGGYT
J: TRBJ1-2; V: TRBV2; CDR3: ASSEGLDRGYGYT
J: TRBJ2-5; V: TRBV11-2; CDR3: ASSSLLAGGLGTQY
J: TRBJ2-3; V: TRBV6-2/TRBV6-3; CDR3: ASSYGGVPDTQY
J: TRBJ2-1; V: TRBV4-2; CDR3: ASSQEGGRAQGEQF
J: TRBJ2-1; V: TRBV6-1; CDR3: ASSEAWGQGLGEQF
J: TRBJ2-3; V: TRBV2; CDR3: ASQLAGVSDTQY
J: TRBJ1-5; V: TRBV7-2; CDR3: ASSLIDRGQPQH
J: TRBJ2-2; V: TRBV7-3; CDR3: ASSLTGSGELF
J: TRBJ2-7; V: TRBV19; CDR3: ASSIKWSTYEQY
J: TRBJ1-2; V: TRBV28; CDR3: ASSRPFSYGYT
J: TRBJ2-3; V: TRBV6-2/TRBV6-3; CDR3: ASSVLKKAGEADTQY
J: TRBJ2-7; V: TRBV5-1; CDR3: ASSFRLAGGTGEQY
J: TRBJ1-6; V: TRBV28; CDR3: ASGTPGTGWSPLH
J: TRBJ1-1; V: TRBV24-1; CDR3: ATRDTVPGEAF
J: TRBJ1-6; V: TRBV27; CDR3: ASSVRDRVSRSPLH
J: TRBJ1-5; V: TRBV28; CDR3: ASIKEAGQPQH
J: TRBJ2-3; V: TRBV6-6; CDR3: ASRSSGRSTDTQY
J: TRBJ2-7; V: TRBV5-1; CDR3: ASSLGLQRARDEQY
J: TRBJ1-3; V: TRBV5-4; CDR3: ASSRTATGNTIY
J: TRBJ2-1; V: TRBV27; CDR3: ASSLRGTSGNNEQF
J: TRBJ1-1; V: TRBV28; CDR3: ASSRLFEAF
J: TRBJ2-5; V: TRBV24-1; CDR3: ATSDLPGGETQY
J: TRBJ2-5; V: TRBV9; CDR3: ASSVDSSYQETQY